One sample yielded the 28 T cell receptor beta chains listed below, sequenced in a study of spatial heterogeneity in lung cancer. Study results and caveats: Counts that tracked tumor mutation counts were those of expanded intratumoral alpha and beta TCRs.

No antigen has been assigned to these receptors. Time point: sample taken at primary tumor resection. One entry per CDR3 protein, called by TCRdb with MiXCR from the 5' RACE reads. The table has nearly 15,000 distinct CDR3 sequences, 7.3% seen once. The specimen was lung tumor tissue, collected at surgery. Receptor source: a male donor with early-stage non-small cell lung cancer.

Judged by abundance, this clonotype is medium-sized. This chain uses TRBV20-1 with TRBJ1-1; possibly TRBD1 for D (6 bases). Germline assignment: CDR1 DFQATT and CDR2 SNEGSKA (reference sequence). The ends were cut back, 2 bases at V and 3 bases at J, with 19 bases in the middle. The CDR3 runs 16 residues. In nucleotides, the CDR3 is TGCAGTGCTAGACTTCCGGGGCTACAGGGAGACACTGAAGCTTTCTTT. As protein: CSARLPGLQGDTEAFF.

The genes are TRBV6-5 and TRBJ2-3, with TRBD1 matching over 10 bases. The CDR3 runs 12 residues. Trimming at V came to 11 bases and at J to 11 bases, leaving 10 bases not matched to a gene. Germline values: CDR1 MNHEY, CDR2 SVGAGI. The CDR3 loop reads CAGNGDRGRQYF. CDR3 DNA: TGTGCCGGCAATGGGGACAGGGGACGGCAGTATTTT.

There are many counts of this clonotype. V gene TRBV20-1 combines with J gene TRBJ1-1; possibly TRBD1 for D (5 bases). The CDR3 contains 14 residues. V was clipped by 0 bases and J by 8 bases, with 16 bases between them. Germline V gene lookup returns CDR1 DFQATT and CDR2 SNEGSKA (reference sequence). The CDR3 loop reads CSAREVGAGAEAFF. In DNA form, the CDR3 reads TGCAGTGCTAGAGAGGTCGGGGCGGGCGCCGAAGCTTTCTTT.

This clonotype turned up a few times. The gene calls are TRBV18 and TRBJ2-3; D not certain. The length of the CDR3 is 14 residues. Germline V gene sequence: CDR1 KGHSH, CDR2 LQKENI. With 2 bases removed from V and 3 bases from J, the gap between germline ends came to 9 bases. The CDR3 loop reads CASSPSRSTDTQYF. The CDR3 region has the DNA TGTGCCAGCTCACCATCGCGGAGTACAGATACGCAGTATTTT.

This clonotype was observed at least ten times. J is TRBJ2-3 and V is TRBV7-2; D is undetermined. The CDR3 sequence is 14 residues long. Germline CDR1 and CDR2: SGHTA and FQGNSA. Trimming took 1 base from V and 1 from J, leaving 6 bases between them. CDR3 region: CASSLGRGTDTQYF. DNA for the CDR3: TGTGCCAGCAGCTTAGGCCGGGGCACAGATACGCAGTATTTT.

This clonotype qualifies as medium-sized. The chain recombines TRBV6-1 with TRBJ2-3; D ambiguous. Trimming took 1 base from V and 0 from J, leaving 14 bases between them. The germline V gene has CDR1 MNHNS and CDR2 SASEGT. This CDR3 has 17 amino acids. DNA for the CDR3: TGTGCCAGCAGTGAAGTCGGCAGCCTCTCTAGCACAGATACGCAGTATTTT. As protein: CASSEVGSLSSTDTQYF.

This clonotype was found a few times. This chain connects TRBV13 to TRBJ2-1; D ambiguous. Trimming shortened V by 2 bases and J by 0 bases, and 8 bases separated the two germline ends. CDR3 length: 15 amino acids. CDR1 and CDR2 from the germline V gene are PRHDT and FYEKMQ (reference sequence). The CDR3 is CASSLRLSSYNEQFF. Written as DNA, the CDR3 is TGTGCCAGCAGCTTAAGGTTAAGCTCCTACAATGAGCAGTTCTTC.

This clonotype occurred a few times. The CDR3 DNA reads TGTGCCAGCAGCTTACGAGGGGAAAGCGATACGCAGTATTTT. This sequence encodes CASSLRGESDTQYF. This chain links TRBV11-2 with TRBJ2-3; D tentatively fits TRBD1 or TRBD2 (5 bases each). The CDR3 sequence is 14 residues long. The germline V gene encodes CDR1 SGHAT and CDR2 FQNNGV. V was trimmed by 2 bases and J by 6 bases, leaving 12 bases between them.

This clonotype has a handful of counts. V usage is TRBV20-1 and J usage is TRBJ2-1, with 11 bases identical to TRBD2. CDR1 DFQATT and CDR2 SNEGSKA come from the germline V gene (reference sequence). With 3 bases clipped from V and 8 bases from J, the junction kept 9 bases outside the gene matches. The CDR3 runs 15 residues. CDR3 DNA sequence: TGCAGTGCTAGCCGCACTAGCGGGAGCTGGCATGAGCAGTTCTTC. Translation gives CSASRTSGSWHEQFF.

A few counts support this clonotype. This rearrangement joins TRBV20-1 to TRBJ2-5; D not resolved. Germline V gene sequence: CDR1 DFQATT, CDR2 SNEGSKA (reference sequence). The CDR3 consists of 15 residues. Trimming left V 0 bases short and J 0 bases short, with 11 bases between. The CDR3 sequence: CSARDRVGYQETQYF. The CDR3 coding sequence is TGCAGTGCTAGAGATCGGGTAGGGTACCAAGAGACCCAGTACTTC.

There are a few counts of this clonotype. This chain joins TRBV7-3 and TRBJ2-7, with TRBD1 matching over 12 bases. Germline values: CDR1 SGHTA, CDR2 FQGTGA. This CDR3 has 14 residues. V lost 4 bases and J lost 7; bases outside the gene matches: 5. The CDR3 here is CASSWGQGAEEQYF. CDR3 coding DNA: TGTGCCAGCAGCTGGGGACAGGGGGCTGAAGAGCAGTACTTC.

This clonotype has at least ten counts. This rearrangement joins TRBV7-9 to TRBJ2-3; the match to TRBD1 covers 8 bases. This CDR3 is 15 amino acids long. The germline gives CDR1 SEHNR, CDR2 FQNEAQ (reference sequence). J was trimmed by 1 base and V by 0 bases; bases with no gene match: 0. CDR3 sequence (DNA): TGTGCCAGCAGCTTAGCACAGGGGGGCACAGATACGCAGTATTTT. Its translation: CASSLAQGGTDTQYF.

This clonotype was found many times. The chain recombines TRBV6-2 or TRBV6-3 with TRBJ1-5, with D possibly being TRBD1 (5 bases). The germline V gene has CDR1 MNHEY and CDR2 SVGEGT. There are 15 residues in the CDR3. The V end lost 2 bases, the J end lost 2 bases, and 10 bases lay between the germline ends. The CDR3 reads CASSYGGIGNQPQHF. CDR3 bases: TGTGCCAGCAGTTACGGGGGTATTGGCAATCAGCCCCAGCATTTT.

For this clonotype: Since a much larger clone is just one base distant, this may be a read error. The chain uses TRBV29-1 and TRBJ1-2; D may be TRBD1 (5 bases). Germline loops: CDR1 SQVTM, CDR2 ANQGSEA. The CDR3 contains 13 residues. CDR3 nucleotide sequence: TGCAGCGTCCGCGACCCTCAAAAGTGGGGCTACAACTTC. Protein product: CSVRDPQKWGYNF.

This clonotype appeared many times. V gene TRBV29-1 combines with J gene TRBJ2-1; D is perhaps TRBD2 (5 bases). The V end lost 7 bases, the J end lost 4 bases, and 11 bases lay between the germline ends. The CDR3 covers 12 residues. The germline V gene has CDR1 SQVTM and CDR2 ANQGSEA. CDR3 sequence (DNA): TGCAGCGCTACCCGGGGATACAATGAGCAGTTCTTC. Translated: CSATRGYNEQFF.

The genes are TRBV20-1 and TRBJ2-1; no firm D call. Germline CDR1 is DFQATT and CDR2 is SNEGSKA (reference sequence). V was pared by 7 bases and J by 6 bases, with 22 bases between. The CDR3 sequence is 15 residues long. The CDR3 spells CSGRGPASTRNEQFF. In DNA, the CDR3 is TGCAGTGGGAGAGGTCCCGCCTCTACCCGCAATGAGCAGTTCTTC.

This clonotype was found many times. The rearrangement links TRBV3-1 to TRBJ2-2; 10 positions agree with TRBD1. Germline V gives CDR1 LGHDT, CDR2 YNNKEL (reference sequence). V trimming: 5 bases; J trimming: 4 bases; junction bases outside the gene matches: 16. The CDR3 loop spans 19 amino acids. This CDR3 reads CASSSRGTGARRVTGELFF. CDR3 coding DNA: TGTGCCAGCAGCTCACGTGGGACAGGGGCCAGGAGGGTCACCGGGGAGCTGTTTTTT.

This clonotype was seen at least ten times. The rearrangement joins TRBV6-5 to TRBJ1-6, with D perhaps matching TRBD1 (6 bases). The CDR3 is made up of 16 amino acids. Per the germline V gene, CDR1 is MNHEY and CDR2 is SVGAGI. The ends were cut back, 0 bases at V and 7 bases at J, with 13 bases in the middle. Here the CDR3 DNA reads TGTGCCAGCAGTTACTCAACGATGGACAGAAATTCACCCCTCCACTTT. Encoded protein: CASSYSTMDRNSPLHF.

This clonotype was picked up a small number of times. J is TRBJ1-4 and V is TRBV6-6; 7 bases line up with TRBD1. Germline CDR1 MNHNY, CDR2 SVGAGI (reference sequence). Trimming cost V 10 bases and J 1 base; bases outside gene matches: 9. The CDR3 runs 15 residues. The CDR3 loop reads CATTPYRGTNEKLFF. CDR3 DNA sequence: TGTGCCACCACCCCCTACAGGGGAACTAATGAAAAACTGTTTTTT.

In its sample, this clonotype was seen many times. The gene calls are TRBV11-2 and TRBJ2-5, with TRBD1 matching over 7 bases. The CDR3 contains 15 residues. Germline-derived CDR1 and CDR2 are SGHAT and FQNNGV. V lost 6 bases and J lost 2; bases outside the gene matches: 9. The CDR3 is CASRDRTGQQETQYF. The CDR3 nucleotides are TGTGCCAGCAGAGACCGGACAGGTCAACAAGAGACCCAGTACTTC.

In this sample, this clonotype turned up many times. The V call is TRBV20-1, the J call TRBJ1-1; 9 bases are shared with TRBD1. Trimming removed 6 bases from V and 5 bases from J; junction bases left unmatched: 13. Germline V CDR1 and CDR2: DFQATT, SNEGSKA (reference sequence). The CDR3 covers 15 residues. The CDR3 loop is CSAAGQGNKGTEAFF. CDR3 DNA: TGCAGTGCGGCCGGACAGGGGAATAAGGGGACTGAAGCTTTCTTT.

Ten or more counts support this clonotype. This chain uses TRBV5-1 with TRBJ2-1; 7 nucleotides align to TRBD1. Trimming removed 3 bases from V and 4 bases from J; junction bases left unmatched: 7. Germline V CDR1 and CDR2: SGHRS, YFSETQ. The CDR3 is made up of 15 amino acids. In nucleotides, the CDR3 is TGCGCCAGCAGCTCGGGACAGCCCGCGTACAATGAGCAGTTCTTC. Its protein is CASSSGQPAYNEQFF. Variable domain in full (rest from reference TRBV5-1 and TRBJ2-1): KAGVTQTPRYLIKTRGQQVTLSCSPISGHRSVSWYQQTPGQGLQFLFEYFSETQRNKGNFPGRFSGRQFSNSRSEMNVSTLELGDSALYLCASSSGQPAYNEQFFGPGTRLTVL.

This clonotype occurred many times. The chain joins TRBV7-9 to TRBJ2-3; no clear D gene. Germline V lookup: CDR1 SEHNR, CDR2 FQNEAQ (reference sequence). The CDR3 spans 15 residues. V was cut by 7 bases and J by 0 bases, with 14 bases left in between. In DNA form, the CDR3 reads TGTGCCAGCACCCCCCTTTCCACTAGCACAGATACGCAGTATTTT. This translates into CASTPLSTSTDTQYF.

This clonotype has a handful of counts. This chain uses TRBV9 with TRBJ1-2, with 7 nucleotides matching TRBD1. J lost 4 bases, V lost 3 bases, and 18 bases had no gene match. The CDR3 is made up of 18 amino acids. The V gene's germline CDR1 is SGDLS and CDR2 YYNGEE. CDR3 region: CASSAGLSTGRYLYGYTF. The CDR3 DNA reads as TGTGCCAGCAGCGCGGGACTCTCGACAGGGAGGTATCTCTATGGCTACACCTTC.

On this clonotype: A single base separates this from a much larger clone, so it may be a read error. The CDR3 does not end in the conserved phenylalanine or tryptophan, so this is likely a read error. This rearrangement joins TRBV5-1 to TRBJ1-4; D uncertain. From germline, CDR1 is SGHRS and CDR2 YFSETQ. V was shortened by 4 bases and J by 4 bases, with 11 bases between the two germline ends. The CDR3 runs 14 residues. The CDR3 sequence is CASSPTEGNEKLFS. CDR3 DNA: TGCGCCAGCAGCCCGACGGAGGGTAATGAAAAACTGTTTTCT.

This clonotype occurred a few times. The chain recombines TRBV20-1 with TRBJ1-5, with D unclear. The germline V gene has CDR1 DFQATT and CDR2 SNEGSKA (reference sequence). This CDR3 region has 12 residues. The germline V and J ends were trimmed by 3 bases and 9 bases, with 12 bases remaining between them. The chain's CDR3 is CSASLSFGPQHF. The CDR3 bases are TGCAGTGCTAGTCTTTCGTTTGGGCCCCAGCATTTT.

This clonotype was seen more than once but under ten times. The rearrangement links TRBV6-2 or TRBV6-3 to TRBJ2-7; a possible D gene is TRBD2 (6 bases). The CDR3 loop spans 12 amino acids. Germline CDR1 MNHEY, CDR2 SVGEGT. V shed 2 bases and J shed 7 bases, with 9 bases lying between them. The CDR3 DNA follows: TGTGCCAGCAGTTACCCAGGGAGGGAGCAGTACGTC. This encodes CASSYPGREQYV.

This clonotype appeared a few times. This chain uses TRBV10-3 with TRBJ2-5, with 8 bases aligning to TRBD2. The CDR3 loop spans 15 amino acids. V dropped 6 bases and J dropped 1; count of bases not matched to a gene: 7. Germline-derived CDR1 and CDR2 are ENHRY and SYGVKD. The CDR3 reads CAIRASGGIQETQYF. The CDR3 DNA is TGTGCCATCAGGGCCAGCGGGGGAATCCAAGAGACCCAGTACTTC.